The rows below give T cell receptor beta chains drawn from one sample of a study of shared clonotypes between healthy human individuals. Clones were sequenced by immunoSEQ multiplex PCR, and TCRdb holds only the in-frame ones, with some missing. This sample has about 1 million clones, with 75% found just once. The sample was memory CD4+ T cells sorted from blood. Receptors originate from a man aged 18-30 years in good health. Both conserved end residues are part of each CDR3. A D gene is named only where the DNA matches it firmly. Not every row has a clone size; where given, it reads once, few, many or a size class.

D,V,size,J,CDR3,DNA
TRBD1,TRBV5-1,.,TRBJ2-5,CASSLMGQGQETQYF,TGCGCCAGCAGCTTGATGGGACAGGGGCAAGAGACCCAGTACTTC
.,TRBV18,.,TRBJ1-5,CASSPSRGANQPQHF,TGTGCCAGCTCACCGTCTAGGGGGGCCAATCAGCCCCAGCATTTT
.,TRBV19,.,TRBJ1-2,CASSMGAVPYGYTF,TGTGCCAGTAGTATGGGGGCAGTCCCCTATGGCTACACCTTC
.,TRBV28,.,TRBJ2-2,CASSLNEKGGTGELFF,TGTGCCAGCAGTTTAAATGAGAAGGGAGGCACCGGGGAGCTGTTTTTT
.,TRBV6-1,.,TRBJ1-1,CASSETVMNTEAFF,TGTGCCAGCAGTGAAACAGTCATGAACACTGAAGCTTTCTTT
.,TRBV5-1,.,TRBJ1-4,CASSLGGAVTNEKLFF,TGCGCCAGCAGCTTGGGCGGGGCGGTTACTAATGAAAAACTGTTTTTT
.,TRBV27,once,TRBJ1-2,CASSLSGDTGCTF,TGTGCCAGCAGTTTATCAGGGGACACGGGATGCACCTTC
.,TRBV7-2,once,TRBJ2-7,CASSLHRLEQYF,TGTGCCAGCAGCTTACACCGTCTCGAGCAGTACTTC
.,TRBV2,.,TRBJ2-2,CASKRANTGELFF,TGTGCCAGCAAGCGGGCGAACACCGGGGAGCTGTTTTTT
.,TRBV21-1,few,TRBJ2-7,CARLMTESYEQYF,TGTGCCAGACTCATGACAGAATCCTACGAGCAGTACTTC
.,TRBV6-5,.,TRBJ2-5,CASSTWGETQYF,TGTGCCAGCAGTACATGGGGAGAGACCCAGTACTTC
.,TRBV7-2,many,TRBJ2-2,CASSPRGSDTGELFF,TGTGCCAGCAGCCCCCGGGGATCGGACACCGGGGAGCTGTTTTTT
.,TRBV18,.,TRBJ1-6,CASSPSDNNSPLHF,TGTGCCAGCTCACCGTCGGACAATAATTCACCCCTCCACTTT
.,TRBV7-2,.,TRBJ2-5,CASSLQQETQYF,TGTGCCAGCAGCCTTCAACAAGAGACCCAGTACTTC
TRBD1,TRBV9,.,TRBJ1-6,CASSVADRVVSPLHF,TGTGCCAGCAGCGTAGCTGACAGGGTAGTATCACCCCTCCACTTT
TRBD2,TRBV4-1,.,TRBJ2-7,CASSQALAGPYEQYF,TGCGCCAGCAGCCAAGCCCTAGCGGGGCCCTACGAGCAGTACTTC
TRBD2,TRBV6-5,few,TRBJ2-3,CASRGTRGTDTQYF,TGTGCCAGCAGGGGGACTAGGGGCACAGATACGCAGTATTTT
.,TRBV19,.,TRBJ1-2,CASSIDTGIEMRGGYTF,TGTGCCAGTAGTATAGATACAGGGATTGAAATGAGAGGTGGCTACACCTTC
TRBD2,TRBV30,.,TRBJ2-1,CAWSASGSSYNEQFF,TGTGCCTGGAGTGCTAGCGGTAGCTCCTACAATGAGCAGTTCTTC
.,TRBV6-6,.,TRBJ1-1,CASTKLDRTEAFF,TGTGCCAGCACTAAACTGGACCGCACTGAAGCTTTCTTT
.,TRBV5-4,.,TRBJ2-5,CASSPTHPVQAQETQYF,TGTGCCAGCAGTCCCACTCACCCGGTTCAGGCACAAGAGACCCAGTACTTC
.,TRBV6-4,.,TRBJ1-5,CASSVLMGEPQHF,TGTGCCAGCAGTGTTCTTATGGGAGAGCCCCAGCATTTT
.,TRBV30,.,TRBJ2-3,CAFSGAGSNTDTQYF,TGTGCCTTCTCGGGCGCGGGAAGTAACACAGATACGCAGTATTTT
.,TRBV15,.,TRBJ1-6,CATRGTGLAYLDSPLHF,TGTGCCACCAGAGGAACAGGGCTTGCTTATCTAGATTCACCCCTCCACTTT
TRBD1,TRBV29-1,.,TRBJ1-1,CSVGTGVNTEAFF,TGCAGCGTAGGGACAGGTGTTAACACTGAAGCTTTCTTT
TRBD1,TRBV2,once,TRBJ1-2,CASSRTEPDNLGPGGAGYTF,TGTGCCAGCAGTCGGACCGAGCCCGATAACCTCGGGCCAGGGGGCGCGGGCTACACCTTC
.,TRBV6-1,.,TRBJ2-7,CASEGRGHEQYF,TGTGCCAGCGAAGGGAGGGGGCACGAGCAGTACTTC
.,TRBV6-5,once,TRBJ2-7,CASSYSRTRVYEQYF,TGTGCCAGCAGTTACTCAAGAACTAGAGTCTACGAGCAGTACTTC
TRBD2,TRBV4-2,once,TRBJ2-1,CASSQSGTTDEQFF,TGTGCCAGCAGCCAATCTGGGACTACGGATGAGCAGTTCTTC
.,TRBV18,.,TRBJ2-1,CASSPGARLRTEQFF,TGTGCCAGCTCACCTGGGGCTAGATTACGGACTGAGCAGTTCTTC
.,TRBV7-2,.,TRBJ2-4,CASSFWDAAKNIQYF,TGTGCCAGCAGCTTCTGGGACGCGGCCAAAAACATTCAGTACTTC
.,TRBV4-3,.,TRBJ2-7,CASSQDPQTYEQYF,TGCGCCAGCAGCCAAGATCCACAAACCTACGAGCAGTACTTC
TRBD1,TRBV5-5,.,TRBJ1-6,CASSRTGANSPLHF,TGTGCCAGCAGCCGGACAGGGGCGAATTCACCCCTCCACTTT
.,TRBV5-6,.,TRBJ2-2,CASSRGTGELFF,TGTGCCAGCAGCAGAGGGACAGGGGAGCTGTTTTTT
.,TRBV9,.,TRBJ2-1,CASSPPGGTPVF,TGTGCCAGCAGCCCCCCGGGCGGGACTCCCGTCTTC
.,TRBV19,.,TRBJ2-7,CASSIGPIGSYEQYF,TGTGCCAGTAGTATAGGGCCCATTGGCAGCTACGAGCAGTACTTC
TRBD1,TRBV9,.,TRBJ1-1,CASSPRGDSGLRGGTEAFF,TGTGCCAGCAGCCCCCGTGGGGACAGCGGCTTAAGGGGGGGAACTGAAGCTTTCTTT
.,TRBV5-1,.,TRBJ2-2,CASSLAQGGELFF,TGCGCCAGCAGCTTGGCACAAGGAGGGGAGCTGTTTTTT
.,TRBV21-1,.,TRBJ2-7,CASLSVGHYEQYF,TGTGCCAGCCTATCAGTGGGGCACTACGAGCAGTACTTC
TRBD1,TRBV5-6,few,TRBJ1-5,CASSRQGYNQPQHF,TGTGCCAGCAGCCGACAGGGGTACAATCAGCCCCAGCATTTT
TRBD1,TRBV7-2,.,TRBJ2-5,CASSSRTGETQYF,TGTGCCAGCAGCTCCCGGACAGGCGAGACCCAGTACTTC
TRBD1,TRBV6-1,few,TRBJ1-6,CASSGQDRVNSPLHF,TGTGCCAGCAGTGGTCAAGACAGGGTGAATTCACCCCTCCACTTT
TRBD1,TRBV6-5,.,TRBJ2-5,CASSIGGRETQYF,TGTGCCAGCAGTATAGGGGGCAGAGAGACCCAGTACTTC
TRBD2,TRBV7-9,.,TRBJ2-3,CASSLGPGGGGTDTQYF,TGTGCCAGCAGCTTAGGCCCCGGCGGGGGGGGGACAGATACGCAGTATTTT
TRBD1,TRBV7-2,.,TRBJ1-4,CASSLGGGMGHEKLFF,TGTGCCAGCAGCTTAGGAGGGGGCATGGGGCATGAAAAACTGTTTTTT
.,TRBV11-2,.,TRBJ1-3,CASSLELGVSGNTIYF,TGTGCCAGCAGCTTAGAATTGGGGGTCTCTGGAAACACCATATATTTT
.,TRBV14,.,TRBJ2-5,CASSQGVRMGTQYF,TGTGCCAGCAGCCAAGGGGTCAGAATGGGGACCCAGTACTTC
.,TRBV14,.,TRBJ1-5,CASSHLAGPQHF,TGTGCCAGCAGCCATTTAGCCGGGCCCCAGCATTTT
.,TRBV6-5,.,TRBJ1-2,CASNPRGSDGYTF,TGTGCCAGCAACCCCCGGGGGAGCGATGGCTACACCTTC
.,TRBV7-6,.,TRBJ2-5,CASSLWAETQYF,TGTGCCAGCAGCTTATGGGCAGAGACCCAGTACTTC
.,TRBV9,once,TRBJ1-6,CASSVKPDNSPLHF,TGTGCCAGCAGCGTTAAACCGGATAATTCACCCCTCCACTTT
.,TRBV9,once,TRBJ2-2,CASSGSPGELFF,TGTGCCAGCAGCGGATCGCCCGGGGAGCTGTTTTTT